This TCR beta chain was sequenced in a study of T cell responses to AZD1222 COVID-19 vaccine. Regarding the study as a whole: Nearly half of spike-specific TCRs reportedly target variant regions that are unmutated in the B.1.351 and B.1.1.7 variants. Repertoires were sampled only after the peak T cell response. Only 5 or 6 people who got AZD1222 tested seropositive at baseline.

In regard to this clone: The antigen is unknown.

Profiling relied on immunoSEQ multiplex PCR, and the TCRdb table lists in-frame clones only, not all of them. The table includes 80,000 or so clones, about 85% detected once. Trimming stripped 0 bases from V and 1 base from J, with 6 bases between. CDR1 and CDR2 from the germline V gene are LNHNV and YYDKDF (reference sequence). There are 14 residues in the CDR3. Source: peripheral blood, taken on day 0 of AZD1222 vaccination. V and J are TRBV15 and TRBJ1-2, with unresolved D. The receptor was isolated from an adult in good health. The CDR3 DNA sequence: TGTGCCACCAGCAGAGACCGGGTTAACTATGGCTACACCTTC. This translates into CATSRDRVNYGYTF.